Presented here are 17 T cell receptor beta chains from one specimen sequenced in a study of metastatic and nonmetastatic thyroid tumors (dated by TCRdb to the early 2020s). Library creation used PCR. The sequencer listed for this sample is Illumina HiSeq 4000. TCRdb trimmed the raw reads at Q25, called clones with MiXCR and kept productive beta chains. The sample contains around 26,000 clones, under 15% of them found a single time. 2.5% to 4% of the sample is held by the ten biggest clonotypes. Before undergoing thyroid surgery, none of the patients had been given any kind of treatment. The sequencing input was blood. The receptor set was obtained from a female donor with papillary thyroid cancer or a benign thyroid nodule (not recorded which). Some clones in this sample may be carry-over from other donors' samples.

This clone was observed at least ten times. The V and J genes are TRBV4-1 and TRBJ2-5; D may be TRBD2 (6 bases). V was cut by 4 bases and J by 2 bases, with 14 bases left in between. The CDR3 has 15 amino acids. CDR1 is MGHRA and CDR2 is YSYEKL in the germline V gene. CDR3 loop: CASSPLRRGQETQYF. The DNA of the CDR3 is TGCGCCAGCAGCCCCCTGCGGCGGGGACAAGAGACCCAGTACTTC.

This clone has at least ten counts. In nucleotides, the CDR3 is TGTGCCAGCAGTGTGCCCAGGGGAAATCAGCCCCAGCATTTT. This encodes CASSVPRGNQPQHF. The V gene is TRBV28, the J gene TRBJ1-5, with D possibly being TRBD1 (6 bases). V was pared by 5 bases and J by 4 bases, with 12 bases between. The germline V gene encodes CDR1 MDHEN and CDR2 SYDVKM. The CDR3 extends over 14 amino acids.

V and J are TRBV6-1 and TRBJ2-7; no clear D. The CDR3 runs to 11 residues. Germline V gives CDR1 MNHNS, CDR2 SASEGT. Trimming pared 6 bases from V and 6 bases from J, leaving 9 bases between. This CDR3 reads CASSFSGEQYF. CDR3 coding DNA: TGTGCCAGCAGCTTTTCGGGCGAGCAGTACTTC.

V is TRBV7-3 and J is TRBJ1-2, with TRBD1 matching 7 bases. The CDR3 extends over 16 amino acids. The V gene end was trimmed by 5 bases and the J gene end by 0 bases; junction bases not matched to a gene: 9. CDR1 is SGHTA and CDR2 is FQGTGA in the germline V gene. In DNA form, the CDR3 reads TGTGCCAGCAGCCAAACGAACGGGACAGCTAACTATGGCTACACCTTC. As protein: CASSQTNGTANYGYTF.

V is TRBV9 and J is TRBJ2-7; possible D gene TRBD2, 6 bases. CDR1 is SGDLS and CDR2 is YYNGEE in the germline V gene. The CDR3 sequence is 13 residues long. The V and J ends lost 2 bases and 0 bases respectively, with 6 bases between them. In nucleotides, the CDR3 is TGTGCCAGCAGCGTCGGGAGCTCCTACGAGCAGTACTTC. Protein product: CASSVGSSYEQYF. The full variable domain, its missing parts supplied by reference TRBV9 and TRBJ2-7, is DSGVTQTPKHLITATGQRVTLRCSPRSGDLSVYWYQQSLDQGLQFLIQYYNGEERAKGNILERFSAQQFPDLHSELNLSSLELGDSALYFCASSVGSSYEQYFGPGTRLTVT.

This clone was seen repeatedly, ten times or more. This sequence joins TRBV20-1 and TRBJ1-1, with a tentative D call TRBD1 (6 bases). The V end lost 5 bases, the J end lost 1 base, and 14 bases lay between the germline ends. This CDR3 is built from 14 residues. CDR1 DFQATT and CDR2 SNEGSKA come from the germline V gene (reference sequence). The CDR3 coding sequence is TGCAGTGCTCCTGGAGGGACAACGAACACTGAAGCTTTCTTT. Residues: CSAPGGTTNTEAFF.

This clone has ten or more counts. The gene calls are TRBV4-3 and TRBJ2-4; D is unresolved. Germline CDR1 and CDR2: LGHNA and YSLEER. The CDR3 length is 12 residues. V was trimmed by 0 bases and J by 13 bases, leaving 10 bases between them. Written as DNA, the CDR3 is TGCGCCAGCAGCCAAGATTACCAGAGGCAGTACTTC. Translating gives CASSQDYQRQYF.

This clone was found a few times. The chain is built from TRBV12-3 or TRBV12-4 and TRBJ2-5; TRBD1 might be the D (5 bases). Between the trimmed V and J ends, which lost 6 bases and 5 bases, there was a span of 16 bases. This CDR3 has 14 residues. The CDR3 sequence is CASSLTPKGETQYF. CDR3 nucleotide sequence: TGTGCCAGCAGCCTAACACCGAAGGGGGAGACCCAGTACTTC.

This clone was observed many times. This chain connects TRBV3-1 to TRBJ2-1; D gene uncertain. Germline loops: CDR1 LGHDT, CDR2 YNNKEL (reference sequence). The CDR3 length is 14 residues. Trimming removed 0 bases at V and 11 bases at J, with 14 bases between. For the CDR3, the DNA is TGTGCCAGCAGCCAAGAAAGTAACGGGTCACAGCAGTTCTTC. This sequence encodes CASSQESNGSQQFF.

This clone ranks as medium-sized. The J gene is TRBJ1-6, the V gene TRBV28; TRBD1 matches at 9 bases. CDR3 length equals 16 residues. In germline, CDR1 is MDHEN, CDR2 SYDVKM. J gave up 8 bases and V 7 bases, and 12 bases lay outside the gene matches. The CDR3 sequence: CASTSIRDRVYSPLHF. The CDR3 region has the DNA TGTGCCAGCACCTCTATCCGGGACAGGGTTTATTCACCCCTCCACTTT.

Ten or more counts support this clone. CDR3: CASSLGSGTRPYNEQFF. The CDR3 region has the DNA TGTGCCAGCAGCTTGGGGTCCGGGACTAGGCCTTACAATGAGCAGTTCTTC. The chain has TRBV13 and TRBJ2-1; TRBD2 aligns across 8 bases. Trimming at V came to 3 bases and at J to 4 bases, leaving 11 bases not matched to a gene. This CDR3 is built from 17 residues. Germline V gene lookup returns CDR1 PRHDT and CDR2 FYEKMQ (reference sequence).

This clone was seen at least ten times. The chain uses TRBV20-1 and TRBJ2-1; D is perhaps TRBD2 (5 bases). Between the trimmed V and J ends, which lost 1 base and 7 bases, there was a span of 17 bases. CDR3 length: 15 residues. CDR1 is DFQATT, CDR2 SNEGSKA, per germline (reference sequence). The CDR3 nucleotides read TGCAGTGCTAGAGCACTAGAGGCCCCCAATAATGAGCAGTTCTTC. Protein: CSARALEAPNNEQFF.

This clone occurred many times. The chain has TRBV27 and TRBJ2-3; D is unresolved. Germline V gives CDR1 MNHEY, CDR2 SMNVEV (reference sequence). V lost 5 bases and J 4 bases, leaving 7 bases between the germline ends. This CDR3 is built from 12 residues. The CDR3 sequence is CASSRTADTQYF. DNA of the CDR3: TGTGCCAGCAGTCGGACGGCAGATACGCAGTATTTT.

On this clone: The junction and the germline gene differ at one end; a read error may be behind it. The J gene is TRBJ1-1, the V gene TRBV4-3; D gene uncertain. This CDR3 spans 16 amino acids. CDR1 is LGHNA and CDR2 is YSLEER in the germline V gene. CDR3 sequence reads: CASSQARPVGGHEALF. CDR3 sequence (DNA): TGCGCCAGCAGCCAAGCTCGGCCAGTGGGTGGGCACGAAGCTCTCTTT.

This clone was counted ten times or more. The chain has TRBV15 and TRBJ2-7, with no clear D. Deletions cut 4 bases from V and 3 bases from J, with 13 bases between. CDR1 LNHNV and CDR2 YYDKDF come from the germline V gene (reference sequence). CDR3 size: 14 residues. The CDR3 here is CATSTHGPNYEQYF. The CDR3 DNA reads TGTGCCACCAGCACCCACGGCCCTAACTACGAGCAGTACTTC.

This clone was seen repeatedly, ten times or more. The chain carries TRBV12-3 or TRBV12-4 and TRBJ1-5, with 7 bases that match TRBD1. Trimming cost V 6 bases and J 2 bases; bases outside gene matches: 13. This CDR3 region has 17 residues. The CDR3 DNA reads TGTGCCAGCAGCCGAATAAGGGGGCCGGGCGGCAATCAGCCCCAGCATTTT. Its translation: CASSRIRGPGGNQPQHF.

This clone was counted at least ten times. The chain employs TRBV3-1 and TRBJ2-7, with D possibly matching TRBD2 (6 bases). The CDR3 has 14 amino acids. Germline V CDR1 and CDR2: LGHDT, YNNKEL (reference sequence). With 4 bases removed from V and 5 bases from J, the gap between germline ends came to 15 bases. CDR3 amino acids: CASSPGPGVDEQYF. The DNA for the CDR3 is TGTGCCAGCAGCCCTGGCCCGGGGGTAGACGAGCAGTACTTC.